This section outlines one T cell receptor beta chain sequence together with its context. Its antigen is unknown. With a J-beta primer mix and a sample-barcoded 5' primer, a second PCR ran roughly 6 to 11 cycles. A single record per CDR3 protein comes from TCRdb applying MiXCR to the 5' RACE reads. The top ten clones hold under 4% of a sample with over 600,000 distinct CDR3 sequences, around a fifth of them seen once. This specimen belongs to a study of blood T cells in healthy people across ages. Findings and caveats of the study: Strongly correlated with naive T cell percentage was TCR beta diversity. Both naive CD4+ cell counts and diversity were greater in long-lived donors than in aged donors.

Ranging in age from roughly 6 to 100, the donors were healthy Caucasian individuals from Russia. Trimming stripped 0 bases from V and 4 bases from J, with 7 bases between. This CDR3 has 13 residues. CDR1 is MNHEY, CDR2 SMNVEV, per germline (reference sequence). The chain uses TRBV27 and TRBJ2-7; maybe TRBD1 (5 bases). This clonotype originated in a man between 65 and 85 years old in good health. Sequencing input: blood. The chain's CDR3 is CASSLSRQYEQYF. The DNA of the CDR3 is TGTGCCAGCAGTTTATCCCGACAGTACGAGCAGTACTTC.